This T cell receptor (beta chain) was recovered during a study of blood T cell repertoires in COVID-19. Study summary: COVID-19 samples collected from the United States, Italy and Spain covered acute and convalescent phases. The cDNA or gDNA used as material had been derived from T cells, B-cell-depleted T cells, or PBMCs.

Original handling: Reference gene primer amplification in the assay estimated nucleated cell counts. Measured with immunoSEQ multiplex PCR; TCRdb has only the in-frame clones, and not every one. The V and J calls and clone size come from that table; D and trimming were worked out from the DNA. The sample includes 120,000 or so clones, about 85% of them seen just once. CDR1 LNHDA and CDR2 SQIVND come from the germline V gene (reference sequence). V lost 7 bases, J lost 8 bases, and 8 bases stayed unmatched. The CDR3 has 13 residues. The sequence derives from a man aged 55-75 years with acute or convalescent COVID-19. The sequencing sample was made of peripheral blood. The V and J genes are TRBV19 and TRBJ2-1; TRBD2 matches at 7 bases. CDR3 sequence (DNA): TGTGCCAGTACCATGGGGGGGGTAGATGAGCAGTTCTTC. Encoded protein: CASTMGGVDEQFF.